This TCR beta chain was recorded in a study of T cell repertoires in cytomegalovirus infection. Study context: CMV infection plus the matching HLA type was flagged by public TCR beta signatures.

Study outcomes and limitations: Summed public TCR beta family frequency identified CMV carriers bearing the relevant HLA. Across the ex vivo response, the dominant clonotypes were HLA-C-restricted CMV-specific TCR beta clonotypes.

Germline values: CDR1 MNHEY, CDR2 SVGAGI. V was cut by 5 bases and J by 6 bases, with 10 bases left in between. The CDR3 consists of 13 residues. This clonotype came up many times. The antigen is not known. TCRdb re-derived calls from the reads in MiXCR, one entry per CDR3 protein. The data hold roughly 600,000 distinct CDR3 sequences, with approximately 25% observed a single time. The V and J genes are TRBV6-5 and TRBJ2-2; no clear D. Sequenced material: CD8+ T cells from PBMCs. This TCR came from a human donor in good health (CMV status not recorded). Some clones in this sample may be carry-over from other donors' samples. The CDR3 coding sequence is TGTGCCAGCAGTCCAGGTCAAGCCGGGGAGCTGTTTTTT. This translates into CASSPGQAGELFF.